These 17 T cell receptor beta chains were all obtained from the same sample, sequenced in a study of cytomegalovirus exposure and HLA in healthy donors. PCR employed 60 Vbeta and 13 Jbeta primers. The method was immunoSEQ multiplex PCR; TCRdb's version includes in-frame clones alone and lacks a portion of them. The sample yields approximately 100,000 clones, approximately 70% seen once. The specimen was PBMCs. The source is a man younger than 45 in good health and CMV-seropositive.

The chain carries TRBV13 and TRBJ2-1; unclear D gene. Trimming removed 0 bases from V and 1 base from J, with 4 bases in between. The CDR3 is 14 amino acids. Germline loops: CDR1 PRHDT, CDR2 FYEKMQ (reference sequence). The CDR3 here is CASSLGSSYNEQFF. CDR3 nucleotides: TGTGCCAGCAGCTTAGGCAGTTCCTACAATGAGCAGTTCTTC.

The sample holds a few counts of this clone. The chain has TRBV29-1 and TRBJ1-2, with D hard to call. V lost 0 bases and J lost 6, with 5 bases in between. The CDR3 extends over 11 amino acids. Germline-derived CDR1 and CDR2 are SQVTM and ANQGSEA. The CDR3 loop reads CSVEDTDGYTF. The CDR3, as DNA: TGCAGCGTTGAAGATACGGATGGCTACACCTTC.

The chain carries TRBV7-9 and TRBJ1-2; D might be TRBD1 (5 bases). Per the germline V gene, CDR1 is SEHNR and CDR2 is FQNEAQ (reference sequence). CDR3 length: 15 amino acids. Trimming stripped 3 bases from V and 2 bases from J, with 13 bases between. The CDR3 sequence is CASSFTLGGNYGYTF. The CDR3, as DNA: TGTGCCAGCAGCTTTACGCTGGGGGGGAACTATGGCTACACCTTC. Full variable domain (remainder filled in from reference TRBV7-9 and TRBJ1-2): DTGVSQNPRHKITKRGQNVTFRCDPISEHNRLYWYRQTLGQGPEFLTYFQNEAQLEKSRLLSDRFSAERPKGSFSTLEIQRTEQGDSAMYLCASSFTLGGNYGYTFGSGTRLTVV.

V and J are TRBV4-1 and TRBJ2-7; a weak D match, TRBD2 (5 bases). This CDR3 comprises 16 residues. In germline, CDR1 is MGHRA, CDR2 YSYEKL. V was trimmed by 2 bases and J by 5 bases, leaving 19 bases between them. The CDR3: CASSQPYRGKRDEQYF. The CDR3 coding sequence is TGCGCCAGCAGCCAACCCTATCGGGGAAAGCGTGACGAGCAGTACTTC.

The V gene is TRBV7-9, the J gene TRBJ2-1; D ambiguous. Germline V CDR1 and CDR2: SEHNR, FQNEAQ (reference sequence). V lost 4 bases and J 0 bases, leaving 4 bases between the germline ends. The CDR3 is 13 amino acids. CDR3 in DNA: TGTGCCAGCAGCTCGAGCTCCTACAATGAGCAGTTCTTC. Encoded protein: CASSSSSYNEQFF. Full variable domain (outside the CDR3, taken from reference TRBV7-9 and TRBJ2-1): DTGVSQNPRHKITKRGQNVTFRCDPISEHNRLYWYRQTLGQGPEFLTYFQNEAQLEKSRLLSDRFSAERPKGSFSTLEIQRTEQGDSAMYLCASSSSSYNEQFFGPGTRLTVL.

This CDR3 is CAWSNPRTGYEQYF. CDR3 DNA sequence: TGTGCCTGGAGTAACCCACGGACAGGCTACGAGCAGTACTTC. The chain is built from TRBV30 and TRBJ2-5; 7 nucleotides line up with TRBD1. The J call may be faulty, since TRBJ2-7 better matches the DNA end. CDR1 and CDR2 from the germline V gene are GTSNPN and SVGIG (reference sequence). The CDR3 has 14 amino acids.

The chain recombines TRBV9 with TRBJ2-3; unclear D gene. Trimming shortened V by 7 bases and J by 0 bases, and 9 bases separated the two germline ends. CDR3 length equals 13 residues. The germline CDR1 and CDR2 sequences are SGDLS and YYNGEE. The DNA for the CDR3 is TGTGCCAGCTCACTATTCAGCACAGATACGCAGTATTTT. Protein product: CASSLFSTDTQYF. Full variable domain (remainder filled in from reference TRBV9 and TRBJ2-3): DSGVTQTPKHLITATGQRVTLRCSPRSGDLSVYWYQQSLDQGLQFLIQYYNGEERAKGNILERFSAQQFPDLHSELNLSSLELGDSALYFCASSLFSTDTQYFGPGTRLTVL.

The chain joins TRBV7-6 to TRBJ2-7; TRBD2 matches 7 bases. Germline trimming cut 0 bases from V and 3 bases from J; bases unmatched to any gene: 2. The CDR3 runs to 14 residues. CDR1 is SGHVS, CDR2 FNYEAQ, per germline. CDR3 nucleotides: TGTGCCAGCAGCTTAGCAGCGGGGCACTACGAGCAGTACTTC. It is translated as CASSLAAGHYEQYF.

In its sample, this clone was seen a few times. The junction departs from the called germline gene at one end, perhaps through a read error. The chain combines TRBV6-6 with TRBJ1-2, with TRBD1 identical over 9 bases. The CDR3 runs to 14 residues. Germline CDR1 MNHNY, CDR2 SVGAGI (reference sequence). In DNA form, the CDR3 reads TGTGCCAGCAGTAACTCGGACAGGGGTTATGGCTACACCTTC. Translating gives CASSNSDRGYGYTF.

With regard to this clone: At one end, the junction sequence differs from germline, possibly due to a read error. The rearrangement links TRBV11-2 to TRBJ2-1, with a tentative D call TRBD2 (6 bases). Germline V gives CDR1 SGHAT, CDR2 FQNNGV. This CDR3 contains 15 residues. The CDR3 DNA is TGTGCCAGCAACTTAGTGGGGGGCTCCTACAATGAGCAGTTCTTC. Translated: CASNLVGGSYNEQFF.

The chain has TRBV5-4 and TRBJ1-3; TRBD1 agrees at 7 bases. Germline CDR1 reads SGHNT; CDR2 reads YYREEE (reference sequence). The CDR3 length is 15 residues. J lost 4 bases, V lost 5 bases, and 9 bases had no gene match. The CDR3 DNA follows: TGTGCCAGCAGTCGAACAGGGGATCGGGGAAACACCATATATTTT. Protein product: CASSRTGDRGNTIYF.

The chain links TRBV18 to TRBJ2-5; D gene uncertain. Between the trimmed V and J ends, which lost 3 bases and 0 bases, there was a span of 5 bases. This CDR3 has 13 amino acids. Germline lookup yields CDR1 KGHSH and CDR2 LQKENI. The CDR3: CASSPGYQETQYF. CDR3 sequence (DNA): TGTGCCAGCTCACCCGGGTACCAAGAGACCCAGTACTTC.

This clone was seen only a few times. CDR3 bases: TGTGCCAGCACCCCAGCGGGGGCCTTGCACGAGCAGTACTTC. It codes for CASTPAGALHEQYF. The chain recombines TRBV7-9 with TRBJ2-7; 8 bases match TRBD2. With V trimmed by 7 bases and J by 5 bases, 10 bases remained unmatched. The CDR3 has 14 residues. Looked up from germline, CDR1 is SEHNR and CDR2 is FQNEAQ (reference sequence).

As concerns this clone: The sample holds other DNA sequences that translate to the same CDR3. The J gene is TRBJ1-1, the V gene TRBV19; tentatively, D is TRBD1 (5 bases). This CDR3 is built from 13 residues. The germline gives CDR1 LNHDA, CDR2 SQIVND (reference sequence). V lost 2 bases, J lost 6 bases, and 10 bases lay in between. The CDR3 here is CASSIQGGAEAFF. CDR3 in DNA: TGTGCCAGTAGTATACAGGGAGGTGCTGAAGCTTTCTTT.

V gene TRBV19 combines with J gene TRBJ2-5; no reliable D call. The CDR3 has 14 residues. Deletions cut 3 bases from V and 1 base from J, with 9 bases between. Germline CDR1 is LNHDA and CDR2 is SQIVND (reference sequence). CDR3 DNA: TGTGCCAGTAGTATTTCTTCCCGCCAAGAGACCCAGTACTTC. Its translation: CASSISSRQETQYF.

This clone has a handful of counts. The V gene is TRBV5-1, the J gene TRBJ2-3; D unclear. The V end was cut by 3 bases, the J end by 6 bases, with 11 bases between. Germline assignment: CDR1 SGHRS and CDR2 YFSETQ. CDR3 size: 13 residues. DNA for the CDR3: TGCGCCAGCAGCTATCCGACCGGGGATACGCAGTATTTT. Its translation is CASSYPTGDTQYF. The full variable domain, completed using reference TRBV5-1 and TRBJ2-3, is KAGVTQTPRYLIKTRGQQVTLSCSPISGHRSVSWYQQTPGQGLQFLFEYFSETQRNKGNFPGRFSGRQFSNSRSEMNVSTLELGDSALYLCASSYPTGDTQYFGPGTRLTVL.

V and J are TRBV20-1 and TRBJ1-3, with D unresolved. Germline lookup yields CDR1 DFQATT and CDR2 SNEGSKA (reference sequence). The CDR3 extends over 10 amino acids. The germline V and J ends were trimmed by 7 bases and 3 bases, with 4 bases remaining between them. The CDR3 reads CSVLGNTIYF. DNA for the CDR3: TGCAGTGTACTTGGAAACACCATATATTTT.